Below are 22 T cell receptor beta chains sequenced from a single sample in a study of blood T cell repertoires in COVID-19. The assay was immunoSEQ multiplex PCR, and TCRdb's table has in-frame clones only and misses some. The table lists a few hundred thousand clones, about nine tenths of them singletons. Source material: PBMCs or T cells enriched from blood (not recorded which). The receptors originated from a woman aged 45-60 years who had been exposed to COVID-19.

This clone was observed a single time. The J gene is TRBJ1-1, the V gene TRBV3-1 (or the pseudogene TRBV3-2); D is unclear. The V gene's germline CDR1 is LGHDT and CDR2 YNNKEL (reference sequence). V was shortened by 3 bases and J by 11 bases, with 13 bases between the two germline ends. The CDR3 covers 12 residues. The CDR3 region has the DNA TGTGCCAGCAGCCAGATGGGAGCGGAGGCTTTCTTT. This codes for CASSQMGAEAFF.

The chain employs TRBV5-1 and TRBJ1-1, with 8 bases matching TRBD1. The CDR3 is made up of 17 amino acids. Germline CDR1 and CDR2: SGHRS and YFSETQ. V lost 3 bases to trimming and J lost 3 bases; unmatched junction nucleotides: 13. CDR3 DNA sequence: TGCGCCAGCAGCTGGGGACAGGTCCATTTGCCCGACACTGAAGCTTTCTTT. This translates into CASSWGQVHLPDTEAFF.

The chain links TRBV28 to TRBJ2-7, with D hard to call. Trimming removed 3 bases at V and 5 bases at J, with 5 bases between. From germline, CDR1 is MDHEN and CDR2 SYDVKM. The CDR3 has 11 residues. The CDR3 nucleotides read TGTGCCAGCAGTTTTCTAGACGAGCAGTACTTC. This gives the protein CASSFLDEQYF.

As regards this clone: Compared with germline, one end of the junction differs, possibly owing to a read error. Other nucleotide sequences in the sample specify the same CDR3. The chain carries TRBV5-1 and TRBJ2-2; D is perhaps TRBD1 (6 bases). Germline-derived CDR1 and CDR2 are SGHRS and YFSETQ. The CDR3 has 15 amino acids. The CDR3: CASSLDSRNTGELFF. The CDR3 nucleotides are TGCGCCAGCAGTTTGGACAGCCGGAACACCGGGGAGCTGTTTTTT.

The gene calls are TRBV28 and TRBJ1-6; D possibly corresponds to TRBD1 (5 bases). V was clipped by 3 bases and J by 6 bases, with 12 bases between them. Per germline, CDR1 MDHEN and CDR2 SYDVKM. The CDR3 contains 15 residues. CDR3 protein: CASSFYGTGNSPLHF. Written as DNA, the CDR3 is TGTGCCAGCAGTTTTTATGGGACTGGTAATTCACCCCTCCACTTT.

The chain links TRBV6-2 or TRBV6-3 to TRBJ2-7; 12 positions agree with TRBD2. CDR3 length: 16 amino acids. The V and J ends lost 5 bases and 1 base, in that order; junction bases with no gene match: 6. Germline V gene data show CDR1 as MNHEY and CDR2 as SVGEGT. The CDR3 protein is CASSTWTSGASYEQYF. The CDR3 DNA follows: TGTGCCAGCAGTACCTGGACTAGCGGGGCGTCCTACGAGCAGTACTTC.

V usage is TRBV7-8 and J usage is TRBJ1-1; 7 bases are a match to TRBD1. Germline V gene sequence: CDR1 SGHVS, CDR2 FQNEAQ. V trimming: 2 bases; J trimming: 5 bases; junction bases outside the gene matches: 8. The length of the CDR3 is 15 residues. CDR3 coding DNA: TGTGCCAGCAGCTTACCGACAGGGAGAGAAACTGAAGCTTTCTTT. As protein: CASSLPTGRETEAFF.

The V call is TRBV11-2, the J call TRBJ2-7; 8 positions match TRBD2. The V segment lost 5 bases and the J segment 0 bases; nucleotides outside the gene matches: 3. The length of the CDR3 is 14 residues. CDR1 is SGHAT and CDR2 is FQNNGV in the germline V gene. CDR3 residues: CASSISGVSYEQYF. CDR3 nucleotide sequence: TGTGCCAGCAGCATTAGCGGGGTCTCCTACGAGCAGTACTTC.

This chain connects TRBV9 to TRBJ2-2; D unclear. The germline V gene has CDR1 SGDLS and CDR2 YYNGEE. V was trimmed by 0 bases and J by 0 bases, leaving 6 bases between them. The CDR3 totals 15 residues. CDR3 sequence (DNA): TGTGCCAGCAGCGTAGCGGGTGCGAACACCGGGGAGCTGTTTTTT. It specifies CASSVAGANTGELFF.

The chain has TRBV27 and TRBJ2-3; TRBD1 aligns across 11 bases. This CDR3 has 16 amino acids. In germline, CDR1 is MNHEY, CDR2 SMNVEV (reference sequence). V dropped 3 bases and J dropped 2; count of bases not matched to a gene: 4. Here the CDR3 reads CASSLRDRGATDTQYF. As DNA, the CDR3 is TGTGCCAGCAGTTTGAGGGACAGGGGGGCCACAGATACGCAGTATTTT.

The J gene is TRBJ1-2, the V gene TRBV7-9; TRBD1 matches 12 bases. This CDR3 is 15 amino acids long. The V gene's germline CDR1 is SEHNR and CDR2 FQNEAQ (reference sequence). After removal of 5 bases from V and 5 bases from J, the junction contained 6 bases not matched to a gene. The CDR3 sequence: CASSLGTGGLYGYTF. In DNA form, the CDR3 reads TGTGCCAGCAGCCTAGGGACAGGGGGCTTGTATGGCTACACCTTC.

A single count supports this clone. CDR3: CASSPRDKGHPYEQYF. CDR3 in DNA: TGTGCCAGTAGTCCCCGGGACAAGGGGCACCCCTACGAGCAGTACTTC. This chain connects TRBV19 to TRBJ2-7; the D gene is possibly TRBD1 (6 bases). Germline CDR1 LNHDA, CDR2 SQIVND (reference sequence). V gave up 5 bases and J gave up 2 bases, with 19 bases separating them. The CDR3 contains 16 residues. The entire variable domain, with the rest obtained from reference TRBV19 and TRBJ2-7, is as follows: DGGITQSPKYLFRKEGQNVTLSCEQNLNHDAMYWYRQDPGQGLRLIYYSQIVNDFQKGDIAEGYSVSREKKESFPLTVTSAQKNPTAFYLCASSPRDKGHPYEQYFGPGTRLTVT.

The chain combines TRBV29-1 with TRBJ2-3; 9 bases match TRBD2. This CDR3 comprises 13 residues. The V gene end was trimmed by 6 bases and the J gene end by 3 bases; junction bases not matched to a gene: 4. CDR1 and CDR2 from the germline V gene are SQVTM and ANQGSEA. In DNA, the CDR3 is TGCAGCGTGGTTGCGGGGGGGACAGATACGCAGTATTTT. Residues: CSVVAGGTDTQYF.

The chain uses TRBV18 and TRBJ1-5; no clear D. The ends were cut back, 5 bases at V and 2 bases at J, with 13 bases in the middle. CDR3 length: 15 amino acids. Germline V gene data show CDR1 as KGHSH and CDR2 as LQKENI. The chain's CDR3 is CASSSLGEGNQPQHF. In nucleotides, the CDR3 is TGTGCCAGCTCATCTCTGGGTGAGGGCAATCAGCCCCAGCATTTT.

The chain uses TRBV7-6 and TRBJ2-7; 7 bases are a match to TRBD2. After removal of 6 bases from V and 0 bases from J, the junction contained 14 bases not matched to a gene. Germline CDR1 reads SGHVS; CDR2 reads FNYEAQ. The CDR3 has 17 amino acids. The CDR3: CASSSSTGGTISYEQYF. The CDR3 DNA sequence: TGTGCCAGCAGTTCTTCAACCGGCGGGACTATCTCCTACGAGCAGTACTTC.

The chain has TRBV7-9 and TRBJ1-1, with a weak D call TRBD1 (5 bases). Germline-derived CDR1 and CDR2 are SEHNR and FQNEAQ (reference sequence). This CDR3 contains 15 residues. Trimming removed 1 base from V and 2 bases from J, with 11 bases in between. CDR3 coding DNA: TGTGCCAGCAGCTTAGGTCAGGGCGTCAACACTGAAGCTTTCTTT. Amino acid sequence: CASSLGQGVNTEAFF.

The J gene is TRBJ2-7, the V gene TRBV9; possibly TRBD2 for D (5 bases). This CDR3 is built from 13 residues. Germline V gene lookup returns CDR1 SGDLS and CDR2 YYNGEE. V gave up 0 bases and J gave up 6 bases, with 10 bases separating them. The CDR3 loop is CASSVDWAGEQYF. The CDR3 bases are TGTGCCAGCAGCGTAGACTGGGCGGGCGAGCAGTACTTC. Full variable domain (remainder filled in from reference TRBV9 and TRBJ2-7): DSGVTQTPKHLITATGQRVTLRCSPRSGDLSVYWYQQSLDQGLQFLIQYYNGEERAKGNILERFSAQQFPDLHSELNLSSLELGDSALYFCASSVDWAGEQYFGPGTRLTVT.

The chain joins TRBV6-5 to TRBJ1-2, with TRBD1 matching over 8 bases. CDR3 size: 15 residues. Per germline, CDR1 MNHEY and CDR2 SVGAGI. Germline trimming cut 4 bases from V and 2 bases from J; bases unmatched to any gene: 6. For the CDR3, the DNA is TGTGCCAGCAGTTCCGGACAGGGCTTCAACTATGGCTACACCTTC. It specifies CASSSGQGFNYGYTF.

The V gene is TRBV3-1 (or the pseudogene TRBV3-2), the J gene TRBJ2-7; D is ambiguous. This CDR3 is 14 amino acids long. The germline V and J ends were trimmed by 1 base and 3 bases, with 10 bases remaining between them. Germline assignment: CDR1 LGHDT and CDR2 YNNKEL (reference sequence). CDR3 sequence (DNA): TGTGCCAGCAGCCAAGCTAGGCAGAGCTACGAGCAGTACTTC. It translates to CASSQARQSYEQYF.

The V call is TRBV6-1, the J call TRBJ1-1, with D maybe TRBD1 (5 bases). Trimming removed 3 bases at V and 4 bases at J, with 9 bases between. The germline gives CDR1 MNHNS, CDR2 SASEGT. This CDR3 is 13 amino acids long. The CDR3 loop is CASSDRGGTEAFF. The DNA for the CDR3 is TGTGCCAGCAGTGACCGGGGGGGCACTGAAGCTTTCTTT.

The chain links TRBV19 to TRBJ1-1; 7 positions match TRBD1. The trim removed 2 bases at V and 4 bases at J, leaving 4 bases unmatched. CDR3 length: 14 residues. Germline CDR1 reads LNHDA; CDR2 reads SQIVND (reference sequence). CDR3 bases: TGTGCCAGTAGTATAAACAGGGGCCTCACTGAAGCTTTCTTT. Translating gives CASSINRGLTEAFF.

This rearrangement joins TRBV2 to TRBJ2-1; D gene unclear. CDR1 and CDR2 (germline): SNHLY, FYNNEI. This CDR3 spans 12 amino acids. The germline V and J ends were trimmed by 2 bases and 10 bases, with 9 bases remaining between them. Here the CDR3 reads CASSEQAGEQFF. In DNA form, the CDR3 reads TGTGCCAGCAGTGAACAGGCTGGCGAGCAGTTCTTC. The variable domain in full, completed from reference TRBV2 and TRBJ2-1, reads EPEVTQTPSHQVTQMGQEVILRCVPISNHLYFYWYRQILGQKVEFLVSFYNNEISEKSEIFDDQFSVERPDGSNFTLKIRSTKLEDSAMYFCASSEQAGEQFFGPGTRLTVL.